The entry that follows covers one T cell receptor (beta chain) sequence. What it binds is not known. A much larger clone lies a single base off, so this may be a read error. TCRdb itself ran the multiplex PCR reads through MiXCR, one entry per CDR3 protein. The data contain 150,000 to 200,000 distinct CDR3 sequences, 30% to 35% of them seen just once; the ten biggest clones take up about 3.9%. Axillary draining lymph nodes of breast cancer patients supplied the node samples. The CDR3 is made up of 13 amino acids. The germline gives CDR1 SGHTA, CDR2 FQGTGA. The sample is drawn from a study of breast tumors, draining lymph nodes, adjacent tissues. Study conclusions and caveats: Findings are consistent with lymph node origin and intratumoral expansion of most tumor T cells. That most tumor T cells come from lymph nodes remained unproven. Tumor and nontumor repertoires were significantly more similar in luminal-like than in basal-like breast cancer.

The receptor comes from a female donor with breast cancer. Some clones in this sample may be carry-over from other donors' samples. The sample taken for sequencing was axillary lymph node tissue. V and J are TRBV7-3 and TRBJ1-5; D gene unclear. The CDR3 reads CASSLSSSQPQHF. As DNA, the CDR3 is TGTGCCAGCAGCTTAAGTAGCAGTCAGCCCCAGCATTTT.